The sequence of this TCR beta chain was determined in a study of cytomegalovirus exposure and HLA in healthy donors. On the study more broadly: Early release data held 85 million or so unique TCRs from HLA-typed donors. Study-wide points: Associated with cytomegalovirus, according to the listing, were fewer than 200 TCR beta chains.

The V segment lost 7 bases and the J segment 8 bases; nucleotides outside the gene matches: 6. Germline V gives CDR1 SQVTM, CDR2 ANQGSEA. The CDR3 runs to 12 residues. The PCR ran on 60 Vbeta and 13 Jbeta primers. Assay used: immunoSEQ multiplex PCR; TCRdb lists only in-frame clones, some missing. The sample carries about 210,000 clones, over 80% recorded once. Note on this clone: Its antigen is not identified.

The specimen sequenced was PBMCs. The J gene is TRBJ2-1, the V gene TRBV29-1; 9 bases agree with TRBD1. The source is a woman aged 45 to 65 in good health and CMV-seropositive. The CDR3 DNA reads TGCAGCGCTTACAGGGGGCACGATGAGCAGTTCTTC. As protein: CSAYRGHDEQFF.